This entry is about one T cell receptor beta chain. Germline CDR1 reads PRHDT; CDR2 reads FYEKMQ (reference sequence). V dropped 5 bases and J dropped 3 bases, with 2 bases sitting between them. The CDR3 covers 11 residues. The protocol was immunoSEQ multiplex PCR, while the TCRdb copy is restricted to in-frame clones and leaves out a portion. The table has about 120,000 clones, approximately 87% seen once; the top ten hold about 3.7%. The data stem from a study of control samples from healthy donors and cancer patients. The chain has TRBV13 and TRBJ2-1, with no clear D. The sample was PBMCs. This clonotype was obtained from a woman in her sixties or seventies with lung cancer. Here the CDR3 reads CASSIYNEQFF. Written as DNA, the CDR3 is TGTGCCAGCAGCATCTACAATGAGCAGTTCTTC.